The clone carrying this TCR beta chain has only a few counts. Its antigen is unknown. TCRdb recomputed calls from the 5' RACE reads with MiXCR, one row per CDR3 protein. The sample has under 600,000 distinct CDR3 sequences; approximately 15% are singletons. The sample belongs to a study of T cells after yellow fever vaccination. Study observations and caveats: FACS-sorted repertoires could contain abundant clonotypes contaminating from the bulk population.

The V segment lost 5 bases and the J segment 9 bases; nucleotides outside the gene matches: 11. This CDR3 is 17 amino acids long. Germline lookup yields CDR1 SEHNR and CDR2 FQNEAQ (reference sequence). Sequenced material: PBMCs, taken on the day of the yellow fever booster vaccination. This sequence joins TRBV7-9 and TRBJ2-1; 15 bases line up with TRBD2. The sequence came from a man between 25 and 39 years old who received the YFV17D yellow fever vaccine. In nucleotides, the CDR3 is TGTGCCAGCAGCACCTGGACTAGCGGGAGGGCCAGCACTGAGCAGTTCTTC. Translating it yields CASSTWTSGRASTEQFF.